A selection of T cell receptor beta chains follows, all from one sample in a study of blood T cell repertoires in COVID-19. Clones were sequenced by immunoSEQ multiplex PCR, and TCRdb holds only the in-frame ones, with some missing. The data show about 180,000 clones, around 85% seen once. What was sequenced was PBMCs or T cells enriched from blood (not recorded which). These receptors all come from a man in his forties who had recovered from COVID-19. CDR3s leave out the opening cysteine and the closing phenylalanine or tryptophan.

cdr3_aa: ASSPPRSGPGNYGYT; j_call: TRBJ1-2; v_call: TRBV18
cdr3_aa: ASSFLQGTNQPQH; j_call: TRBJ1-5; v_call: TRBV27
cdr3_aa: ASSQLPLAGGRYEQF; j_call: TRBJ2-1; v_call: TRBV28
cdr3_aa: ASSDGRSTDTQY; j_call: TRBJ2-3; v_call: TRBV9
cdr3_aa: ASSFRGFYGYT; j_call: TRBJ1-2; v_call: TRBV28
cdr3_aa: ASETGFYEQY; j_call: TRBJ2-7; v_call: TRBV7-7
cdr3_aa: ASSPGANSYEQY; j_call: TRBJ2-7; v_call: TRBV13
cdr3_aa: ASSPRPYQPQH; j_call: TRBJ1-5; v_call: TRBV6-5
cdr3_aa: ASSTGQGAYGYT; j_call: TRBJ1-2; v_call: TRBV13
cdr3_aa: ASSMSNRAGGYT; j_call: TRBJ1-2; v_call: TRBV19
cdr3_aa: ASSQDPTDSYEQY; j_call: TRBJ2-7; v_call: TRBV4-1
cdr3_aa: ASSPRDRVTEAF; j_call: TRBJ1-1; v_call: TRBV16
cdr3_aa: ATSDGGRRAGANVLT; j_call: TRBJ2-6; v_call: TRBV24-1
cdr3_aa: ASSVGSTGNIQY; j_call: TRBJ2-4; v_call: TRBV9
cdr3_aa: ATSDSGGEGNEQF; j_call: TRBJ2-1; v_call: TRBV24-1
cdr3_aa: ASSLEPGDEKLF; j_call: TRBJ1-4; v_call: TRBV5-6
cdr3_aa: ASSAKLAGGPTDTQY; j_call: TRBJ2-3; v_call: TRBV19
cdr3_aa: ASSSREHEQY; j_call: TRBJ2-7; v_call: TRBV11-2
cdr3_aa: ASSQVGGQGWTEAF; j_call: TRBJ1-1; v_call: TRBV14
cdr3_aa: ASSLGQGHYGYT; j_call: TRBJ1-2; v_call: TRBV27
cdr3_aa: ASSGGRQGYEQY; j_call: TRBJ2-7; v_call: TRBV9
cdr3_aa: ASSLVPSIMNTEAF; j_call: TRBJ1-1; v_call: TRBV5-6
cdr3_aa: ASSSPHGEDYGYT; j_call: TRBJ1-2; v_call: TRBV28
cdr3_aa: ASSRQTGESDYGYT; j_call: TRBJ1-2; v_call: TRBV18
cdr3_aa: ASSPSYNQPQH; j_call: TRBJ1-5; v_call: TRBV3-1/TRBV3-2
cdr3_aa: ASSYSPQGYEQY; j_call: TRBJ2-7; v_call: TRBV6-5
cdr3_aa: ASRQGALDGYT; j_call: TRBJ1-2; v_call: TRBV6-5
cdr3_aa: ASTHRGGSYEQY; j_call: TRBJ2-7; v_call: TRBV6-5
cdr3_aa: ASSEPGLVKDTQY; j_call: TRBJ2-3; v_call: TRBV18
cdr3_aa: ASSQDRTVSPLH; j_call: TRBJ1-6; v_call: TRBV3-1/TRBV3-2
cdr3_aa: ASNTIQPQH; j_call: TRBJ1-5; v_call: TRBV28
cdr3_aa: ASSRGGPGTQY; j_call: TRBJ2-5; v_call: TRBV6-5
cdr3_aa: ASSQGLAEGGELF; j_call: TRBJ2-2; v_call: TRBV3-1/TRBV3-2
cdr3_aa: ASSPSPSNTIY; j_call: TRBJ1-3; v_call: TRBV14
cdr3_aa: ASEGADGYT; j_call: TRBJ1-2; v_call: TRBV5-1
cdr3_aa: ASSQVGSSYEQY; j_call: TRBJ2-7; v_call: TRBV4-1
cdr3_aa: ASIKIESPYGYT; j_call: TRBJ1-2; v_call: TRBV28
cdr3_aa: ASTIAGTGSYNSPLH; j_call: TRBJ1-6; v_call: TRBV19
cdr3_aa: ASSYRTSGGETQY; j_call: TRBJ2-5; v_call: TRBV5-1
cdr3_aa: ASSINGRGRLFFIDGYT; j_call: TRBJ1-2; v_call: TRBV19
cdr3_aa: SVERSGAF; j_call: TRBJ1-1; v_call: TRBV29-1
cdr3_aa: ASSYSGSYEQY; j_call: TRBJ2-7; v_call: TRBV6-5
cdr3_aa: ASSPALGAAEQF; j_call: TRBJ2-1; v_call: TRBV9
cdr3_aa: ASSQPQYGYT; j_call: TRBJ1-2; v_call: TRBV3-1/TRBV3-2
cdr3_aa: ASSYVTSGGQETQY; j_call: TRBJ2-5; v_call: TRBV5-6
cdr3_aa: ASSHIGREIGELF; j_call: TRBJ2-2; v_call: TRBV4-2
cdr3_aa: ASSPNLNTEAF; j_call: TRBJ1-1; v_call: TRBV19
cdr3_aa: AISYRGADTEAF; j_call: TRBJ1-1; v_call: TRBV10-3
cdr3_aa: ASSLSQPQH; j_call: TRBJ1-5; v_call: TRBV12-3/TRBV12-4
cdr3_aa: ASSFTRGNTIY; j_call: TRBJ1-3; v_call: TRBV6-5